Below are 29 T cell receptor beta chains sequenced from a single sample in a study of T cell responses to AZD1222 COVID-19 vaccine. Produced via immunoSEQ multiplex PCR; TCRdb's table is partial and in-frame only. The profile shows more than 100,000 clones, roughly nine tenths of them singletons. The sequenced sample was peripheral blood, obtained on day 0 of AZD1222 vaccination. Receptors were obtained from an adult in good health.

This sequence joins TRBV15 and TRBJ1-4; D gene ambiguous. CDR3 length: 16 residues. Trimming removed 3 bases at V and 3 bases at J, with 14 bases between. CDR1 and CDR2 (germline): LNHNV, YYDKDF (reference sequence). The CDR3, as DNA: TGTGCCACCAGCAGTGGAAACCCCCGGGCTAATGAAAAACTGTTTTTT. This gives the protein CATSSGNPRANEKLFF.

The chain combines TRBV3-1 (or the pseudogene TRBV3-2) with TRBJ1-2; D gene unclear. The CDR3 totals 13 residues. Germline CDR1 is LGHDT and CDR2 is YNNKEL (reference sequence). Trimming cost V 4 bases and J 4 bases, with 10 bases left between them. CDR3 residues: CASSLSDPYGYTF. CDR3 nucleotides: TGTGCCAGCAGCCTCTCGGACCCCTATGGCTACACCTTC.

The chain uses TRBV28 and TRBJ1-5; the match to TRBD1 covers 8 bases. CDR1 is MDHEN and CDR2 is SYDVKM in the germline V gene. This CDR3 has 15 amino acids. V lost 10 bases, J lost 0 bases, and 8 bases stayed unmatched. CDR3 sequence reads: CAITGGVNSNQPQHF. DNA of the CDR3: TGTGCCATTACAGGGGGAGTTAATAGCAATCAGCCCCAGCATTTT.

The chain has TRBV5-4 and TRBJ2-7; TRBD1 agrees at 7 bases. The V segment lost 4 bases and the J segment 5 bases; nucleotides outside the gene matches: 9. The CDR3 has 14 amino acids. Germline loops: CDR1 SGHNT, CDR2 YYREEE (reference sequence). This CDR3 reads CASSLTGIMDEQYF. The CDR3 bases are TGTGCCAGCAGCCTGACAGGGATTATGGACGAGCAGTACTTC.

This clone was recorded only once. This sequence joins TRBV6-8 and TRBJ2-7; 9 bases fit TRBD1. J was trimmed by 0 bases and V by 6 bases; bases with no gene match: 12. Per the germline V gene, CDR1 is MNHGY and CDR2 is SAAAGT. The CDR3 spans 17 residues. CDR3 in amino acids: CASSPDRGKNSSYEQYF. The CDR3 coding sequence is TGTGCCAGCAGCCCGGACAGGGGAAAAAACAGCTCCTACGAGCAGTACTTC.

A word on this clone: This specimen includes other DNA sequences encoding the same CDR3. The chain employs TRBV7-8 and TRBJ1-2, with TRBD1 identical over 8 bases. Germline assignment: CDR1 SGHVS and CDR2 FQNEAQ. Trimming took 5 bases from V and 2 from J; bases not matched to a gene: 4. There are 14 residues in the CDR3. The CDR3 DNA is TGTGCCAGCAGCGTCCGGGACAGGAACTATGGCTACACCTTC. Translated, it gives CASSVRDRNYGYTF.

This chain connects TRBV5-6 to TRBJ1-1; D remains unclear. V lost 0 bases to trimming and J lost 3 bases, with 6 bases between them. Germline CDR1 SGHDT, CDR2 YYEEEE. The CDR3 spans 13 residues. CDR3: CASSLEQYTEAFF. The CDR3 DNA sequence: TGTGCCAGCAGCTTGGAGCAGTACACTGAAGCTTTCTTT.

The gene calls are TRBV4-2 and TRBJ1-2, with D perhaps matching TRBD1 (5 bases). CDR3 length: 17 residues. Germline CDR1 reads LGHNA; CDR2 reads YNFKEQ. V lost 0 bases, J lost 4 bases, and 18 bases lay in between. The CDR3, as DNA: TGTGCCAGCAGCCAAGATCAGGTCGGGGCACAATTCTATGGCTACACCTTC. Protein product: CASSQDQVGAQFYGYTF.

The chain couples TRBV28 to TRBJ1-6; D is undetermined. Between the trimmed V and J ends, which lost 2 bases and 0 bases, there was a span of 8 bases. The CDR3 consists of 16 residues. Germline V CDR1 and CDR2: MDHEN, SYDVKM. The CDR3 DNA reads as TGTGCCAGCAGTTTAGGGATGAGCTCCTATAATTCACCCCTCCACTTT. Protein product: CASSLGMSSYNSPLHF. Supplemented by reference TRBV28 and TRBJ1-6, the full variable domain reads DVKVTQSSRYLVKRTGEKVFLECVQDMDHENMFWYRQDPGLGLRLIYFSYDVKMKEKGDIPEGYSVSREKKERFSLILESASTNQTSMYLCASSLGMSSYNSPLHFGNGTRLTVT.

The chain uses TRBV7-2 and TRBJ1-5, with D uncertain. This CDR3 has 13 residues. V was shortened by 2 bases and J by 5 bases, with 7 bases between the two germline ends. Germline loops: CDR1 SGHTA, CDR2 FQGNSA. The chain's CDR3 is CASSLWSYQPQHF. Written as DNA, the CDR3 is TGTGCCAGCAGCTTATGGAGTTATCAGCCCCAGCATTTT.

The CDR3 sequence is CASSQGSDTQYF. CDR3 in DNA: TGTGCCAGCAGCCAGGGTTCAGATACGCAGTATTTT. The chain links TRBV7-3 to TRBJ2-3; tentatively, D is TRBD1 (5 bases). Germline V lookup: CDR1 SGHTA, CDR2 FQGTGA. Trimming pared 5 bases from V and 4 bases from J, leaving 7 bases between. The CDR3 is made up of 12 amino acids. The entire variable domain, with the rest obtained from reference TRBV7-3 and TRBJ2-3, is as follows: GAGVSQTPSNKVTEKGKYVELRCDPISGHTALYWYRQSLGQGPEFLIYFQGTGAADDSGLPNDRFFAVRPEGSVSTLKIQRTERGDSAVYLCASSQGSDTQYFGPGTRLTVL.

The rearrangement joins TRBV19 to TRBJ1-2; the D gene is possibly TRBD1 (6 bases). The germline gives CDR1 LNHDA, CDR2 SQIVND (reference sequence). The CDR3 is 13 residues long. V lost 5 bases and J 7 bases, leaving 14 bases between the germline ends. The CDR3 DNA reads as TGTGCCAGTAGTTACGTCGGGGGCGGTGGCTACACCTTC. This encodes CASSYVGGGGYTF.

This chain joins TRBV4-1 and TRBJ1-2; a weak D match, TRBD1 (5 bases). This CDR3 is built from 16 residues. V was cut by 7 bases and J by 1 base, with 19 bases left in between. In germline, CDR1 is MGHRA, CDR2 YSYEKL. In nucleotides, the CDR3 is TGCGCCAGCACCCCGTCGGCACAGGCGAGTAACTATGGCTACACCTTC. Translation gives CASTPSAQASNYGYTF.

This clone appeared a few times. V gene TRBV9 combines with J gene TRBJ1-6; TRBD1 is a possible D gene (6 bases). Trimming took 3 bases from V and 5 from J, leaving 12 bases between them. Germline CDR1 and CDR2: SGDLS and YYNGEE. The CDR3 spans 15 residues. CDR3 region: CASSGGQTNNSPLHF. CDR3 DNA sequence: TGTGCCAGCAGCGGAGGACAGACGAATAATTCACCCCTCCACTTT.

The CDR3 DNA reads TGTGCCAGCAGCCACTCCTACGAGCAGTACTTC. Translation gives CASSHSYEQYF. The chain uses TRBV7-2 and TRBJ2-7, with D unclear. The CDR3 consists of 11 residues. CDR1 is SGHTA and CDR2 is FQGNSA in the germline V gene. V was trimmed by 5 bases and J by 0 bases, leaving 2 bases between them.

This clone was counted once. The chain combines TRBV28 with TRBJ2-7, with a possible D match to TRBD1 (5 bases). This CDR3 has 14 amino acids. CDR1 MDHEN and CDR2 SYDVKM come from the germline V gene. Trimming pared 7 bases from V and 6 bases from J, leaving 19 bases between. The CDR3 here is CASNSFHRRGEQYF. CDR3 DNA: TGTGCCAGCAACTCCTTTCACAGGCGTGGCGAGCAGTACTTC.

V gene TRBV15 combines with J gene TRBJ1-1; a possible D gene is TRBD1 (6 bases). Germline assignment: CDR1 LNHNV and CDR2 YYDKDF (reference sequence). This CDR3 contains 16 residues. Trimming took 0 bases from V and 0 from J, leaving 11 bases between them. This CDR3 reads CATSRDRGSLNTEAFF. CDR3 coding DNA: TGTGCCACCAGCAGAGATAGGGGGAGTTTGAACACTGAAGCTTTCTTT.

This sequence joins TRBV24-1 and TRBJ1-2, with TRBD1 as a possible D gene (6 bases). CDR3 length: 13 residues. CDR1 and CDR2 (germline): KGHDR, SFDVKD. V lost 2 bases and J 9 bases, leaving 12 bases between the germline ends. CDR3 DNA: TGTGCCACCAGTGATTCAGACAGGAGTCGCTACACCTTC. It specifies CATSDSDRSRYTF.

The chain links TRBV3-1 (or the pseudogene TRBV3-2) to TRBJ1-6; 7 nucleotides line up with TRBD1. The CDR3 runs to 13 residues. J was trimmed by 10 bases and V by 6 bases; bases with no gene match: 6. Germline V gene sequence: CDR1 LGHDT, CDR2 YNNKEL (reference sequence). CDR3 DNA: TGTGCCAGCAGAGGCGGGACAGTGTCACCCCTCCACTTT. As protein: CASRGGTVSPLHF.

The chain combines TRBV5-5 with TRBJ1-2; 8 bases map to TRBD1. Germline values: CDR1 SGHKS, CDR2 YYEKEE (reference sequence). This CDR3 is 14 amino acids long. V gave up 4 bases and J gave up 8 bases; unmatched junction bases: 10. The CDR3 here is CASSPRTGRDGYTF. The CDR3 nucleotides are TGTGCCAGCAGCCCCCGGACAGGGCGGGACGGCTACACCTTC. The full variable domain, with the rest looked up from reference TRBV5-5 and TRBJ1-2, is DAGVTQSPTHLIKTRGQQVTLRCSPISGHKSVSWYQQVLGQGPQFIFQYYEKEERGRGNFPDRFSARQFPNYSSELNVNALLLGDSALYLCASSPRTGRDGYTFGSGTRLTVV.

V usage is TRBV27 and J usage is TRBJ1-1, with a possible D match to TRBD1 (5 bases). The CDR3 sequence is 15 residues long. The V and J ends lost 0 bases and 0 bases respectively, with 8 bases between them. Germline V gives CDR1 MNHEY, CDR2 SMNVEV (reference sequence). The CDR3 region has the DNA TGTGCCAGCAGTTTATCCGGGGCCCTGAACACTGAAGCTTTCTTT. Its translation is CASSLSGALNTEAFF.

This rearrangement joins TRBV29-1 to TRBJ1-6; 8 nucleotides align to TRBD1. Trimming removed 5 bases from V and 6 bases from J; junction bases left unmatched: 6. In germline, CDR1 is SQVTM, CDR2 ANQGSEA. This CDR3 is 14 amino acids long. The CDR3, as DNA: TGCAGCGTTTCCGGGGACAGGCTTAATTCACCCCTCCACTTT. Translated: CSVSGDRLNSPLHF.

The rearrangement joins TRBV4-2 to TRBJ1-2; D uncertain. This CDR3 has 13 amino acids. CDR1 LGHNA and CDR2 YNFKEQ come from the germline V gene. The V gene lost 6 bases and the J gene lost 8 bases, with 16 bases spanning the gap. CDR3 coding DNA: TGTGCCAGCAGTGCAGTCGGGTCTAAGGGCTACACCTTC. Translating it yields CASSAVGSKGYTF.

The chain has TRBV6-5 and TRBJ1-2; 7 bases fit TRBD1. CDR3 length: 12 amino acids. The trim removed 8 bases at V and 4 bases at J, leaving 4 bases unmatched. Per the germline V gene, CDR1 is MNHEY and CDR2 is SVGAGI. CDR3 loop: CASRDSSYGYTF. The CDR3 bases are TGTGCCAGCCGGGACAGCTCCTATGGCTACACCTTC.

This chain uses TRBV7-9 with TRBJ2-2; tentatively, D is TRBD1 or TRBD2 (5 bases each). The length of the CDR3 is 15 residues. The V and J ends lost 5 bases and 4 bases respectively, with 14 bases between them. Germline CDR1 is SEHNR and CDR2 is FQNEAQ (reference sequence). CDR3 region: CASSPGWGVTGELFF. Written as DNA, the CDR3 is TGTGCCAGCAGCCCGGGGTGGGGCGTCACCGGGGAGCTGTTTTTT.

The rearrangement links TRBV2 to TRBJ1-5; possible D gene TRBD1, 5 bases. The germline V gene encodes CDR1 SNHLY and CDR2 FYNNEI. V shed 7 bases and J shed 2 bases, with 15 bases lying between them. CDR3 length: 15 residues. CDR3 in amino acids: CASNTDNYGNQPQHF. The CDR3, as DNA: TGTGCCAGCAACACGGACAATTATGGCAATCAGCCCCAGCATTTT.

The V and J genes are TRBV2 and TRBJ1-1; perhaps TRBD1 as D (5 bases). CDR3 length equals 13 residues. V was shortened by 8 bases and J by 5 bases, with 15 bases between the two germline ends. CDR1 is SNHLY, CDR2 FYNNEI, per germline. The CDR3 coding sequence is TGTGCCAGCGATGGGGCGTTGGGAACTGAAGCTTTCTTT. It codes for CASDGALGTEAFF.

The chain recombines TRBV6-5 with TRBJ1-1, with D possibly TRBD1 on 5 matching bases. Trimming removed 7 bases at V and 1 base at J, with 16 bases between. Germline CDR1 reads MNHEY; CDR2 reads SVGAGI. This CDR3 is 15 amino acids long. The CDR3 DNA reads TGTGCCAGCACCCCACCGGGGCAGAGGAACACTGAAGCTTTCTTT. It specifies CASTPPGQRNTEAFF.

The V call is TRBV9, the J call TRBJ2-3; possibly TRBD2 for D (5 bases). This CDR3 contains 14 residues. V lost 0 bases to trimming and J lost 1 base, with 6 bases between them. CDR1 and CDR2 from the germline V gene are SGDLS and YYNGEE. As DNA, the CDR3 is TGTGCCAGCAGCGTAGAGAGGGGCACAGATACGCAGTATTTT. Translated, it gives CASSVERGTDTQYF. Using reference TRBV9 and TRBJ2-3 for the parts outside the CDR3, the full variable domain is DSGVTQTPKHLITATGQRVTLRCSPRSGDLSVYWYQQSLDQGLQFLIQYYNGEERAKGNILERFSAQQFPDLHSELNLSSLELGDSALYFCASSVERGTDTQYFGPGTRLTVL.